This TCR beta chain was documented in a study of T-cell reconstitution after alpha-beta-depleted transplantation in children. This clonotype was recorded many times. Library preparation (for TCRbeta) was performed with unique molecular identifiers. TCRdb analysed the PCR reads with MiXCR anew, one entry per CDR3 protein. The data hold some 550,000 distinct CDR3 sequences, with about 16% observed a single time. V lost 2 bases to trimming and J lost 5 bases, with 17 bases between them. In germline, CDR1 is SGHDT, CDR2 YYEEEE. This CDR3 has 15 residues. V gene TRBV5-6 combines with J gene TRBJ2-7; no definite D call. The sample in question was PBMCs from the stem cell graft donor, obtained from the stem cell graft. The source of this sequence is a human donor who donated a stem cell graft to a child with acute lymphoblastic leukemia. The CDR3 sequence is CASSFSRLVIDEQYF. CDR3 DNA sequence: TGTGCCAGCAGCTTCTCGCGGCTAGTTATTGACGAGCAGTACTTC.